The clone carrying this T cell receptor (beta chain) was detected only a few times. The antigen is unknown. Library preparation for TCR beta used quantitative 5'-RACE with molecular barcodes. TCRdb passed the 5' RACE reads through MiXCR, listing each CDR3 protein once. The table has some 240,000 distinct CDR3 sequences, 20% to 30% seen once. This entry is derived from a study of CD8 T cells in ankylosing spondylitis. Germline values: CDR1 MNHNS, CDR2 SASEGT. J was trimmed by 7 bases and V by 6 bases; bases with no gene match: 7. The CDR3 contains 14 residues. Whole-study findings and limits: In the blood and synovial fluid of reactive arthritis, some motif variants had been previously reported. Seemingly characteristic of ankylosing spondylitis blood was a TCR beta motif consisting of roughly 8 highly homologous variants. Reportedly, significant enrichment of disease-linked clones occurred in matched ankylosing spondylitis synovial fluid.

The clonotype was recovered from a male donor with ankylosing spondylitis or in good health (not recorded which). V is TRBV6-1 and J is TRBJ1-2; 11 bases are a match to TRBD1. Source material: blood, either unsorted or a sorted T cell fraction (not recorded which). CDR3 protein: CASRKGQGVAGYTF. CDR3 bases: TGTGCCAGCAGAAAGGGACAGGGGGTAGCTGGCTACACCTTC.